Each of the 28 T cell receptor beta chains below was sequenced from the same sample in a study of blood T cell repertoires in COVID-19. Sequencing used immunoSEQ multiplex PCR; TCRdb keeps in-frame clones, though not all of them. The sample has some 300,000 clones, about 91% seen once. Material: peripheral blood. These receptors were taken from a woman aged 25 to 39 who had recovered from COVID-19.

This chain uses TRBV7-9 with TRBJ2-2; tentative D call: TRBD2 (5 bases). The V gene's germline CDR1 is SEHNR and CDR2 FQNEAQ (reference sequence). The CDR3 spans 15 residues. The V end lost 2 bases, the J end lost 5 bases, and 12 bases lay between the germline ends. CDR3 bases: TGTGCCAGCAGCTTACTCACGGGGAGAACCGGGGAGCTGTTTTTT. The encoded protein is CASSLLTGRTGELFF. Using reference TRBV7-9 and TRBJ2-2 for the parts outside the CDR3, the full variable domain is DTGVSQNPRHKITKRGQNVTFRCDPISEHNRLYWYRQTLGQGPEFLTYFQNEAQLEKSRLLSDRFSAERPKGSFSTLEIQRTEQGDSAMYLCASSLLTGRTGELFFGEGSRLTVL.

J is TRBJ1-1 and V is TRBV11-2; D not certain. CDR3 length: 16 amino acids. Trimming removed 2 bases from V and 3 bases from J, with 16 bases in between. Germline-derived CDR1 and CDR2 are SGHAT and FQNNGV. CDR3 region: CASSLYKEAGDTEAFF. Here the CDR3 DNA reads TGTGCCAGCAGCTTATACAAAGAGGCTGGAGACACTGAAGCTTTCTTT.

The chain joins TRBV4-1 to TRBJ1-2; possibly TRBD1 for D (6 bases). Germline CDR1 and CDR2: MGHRA and YSYEKL. This CDR3 contains 16 residues. Trimming stripped 4 bases from V and 5 bases from J, with 20 bases between. In nucleotides, the CDR3 is TGCGCCAGCAGCCCCCAAGCGAATACAGGGTTTTATGGCTACACCTTC. Amino acids: CASSPQANTGFYGYTF.

The chain combines TRBV7-2 with TRBJ1-2; TRBD1 aligns across 8 bases. Trimming removed 0 bases from V and 4 bases from J; junction bases left unmatched: 7. The germline V gene encodes CDR1 SGHTA and CDR2 FQGNSA. This CDR3 region has 16 residues. In DNA, the CDR3 is TGTGCCAGCAGCTTAGCGCGAGACAGGGGAGGCTATGGCTACACCTTC. Amino acids: CASSLARDRGGYGYTF.

This rearrangement joins TRBV15 to TRBJ1-2; 9 bases are shared with TRBD1. Germline V CDR1 and CDR2: LNHNV, YYDKDF (reference sequence). This CDR3 contains 12 residues. With V trimmed by 3 bases and J by 10 bases, 3 bases remained unmatched. The CDR3 nucleotides read TGTGCCACCAGCAGTGGGACAGGGCCCTACACCTTC. Residues: CATSSGTGPYTF.

The chain carries TRBV6-5 and TRBJ1-1, with D maybe TRBD1 (5 bases). Germline V gives CDR1 MNHEY, CDR2 SVGAGI. V shed 7 bases and J shed 4 bases, with 16 bases lying between them. The CDR3 loop spans 14 amino acids. The CDR3, as DNA: TGTGCCAGCAACACACAGGTCCCCTCCACTGAAGCTTTCTTT. Translation gives CASNTQVPSTEAFF.

This chain uses TRBV9 with TRBJ2-2; 7 bases agree with TRBD2. Germline V gene lookup returns CDR1 SGDLS and CDR2 YYNGEE. This CDR3 is built from 15 residues. Trimming cost V 6 bases and J 3 bases; bases outside gene matches: 8. The DNA for the CDR3 is TGTGCCAGCACCCTATGGGGGGGGGACACCGGGGAGCTGTTTTTT. Translated: CASTLWGGDTGELFF.

The chain couples TRBV18 to TRBJ1-2; TRBD1 matches at 9 bases. Germline V gives CDR1 KGHSH, CDR2 LQKENI. Germline trimming cut 3 bases from V and 5 bases from J; bases unmatched to any gene: 10. The CDR3 loop spans 16 amino acids. The CDR3 spells CASSPGTGPVIYGYTF. In DNA form, the CDR3 reads TGTGCCAGCTCACCTGGGACAGGGCCGGTCATTTATGGCTACACCTTC. Using reference TRBV18 and TRBJ1-2 for the parts outside the CDR3, the full variable domain is NAGVMQNPRHLVRRRGQEARLRCSPMKGHSHVYWYRQLPEEGLKFMVYLQKENIIDESGMPKERFSAEFPKEGPSILRIQQVVRGDSAAYFCASSPGTGPVIYGYTFGSGTRLTVV.

This chain connects TRBV7-3 to TRBJ1-1, with D tentatively TRBD1 (6 bases). Trimming cost V 4 bases and J 8 bases, with 14 bases left between them. The germline V gene encodes CDR1 SGHTA and CDR2 FQGTGA. This CDR3 has 13 amino acids. The CDR3 DNA follows: TGTGCCAGCAGCTCCCTTCCGGGACAAGAAGCTTTCTTT. Translated, it gives CASSSLPGQEAFF.

The chain combines TRBV5-6 with TRBJ1-2; 7 positions agree with TRBD1. Germline CDR1 SGHDT, CDR2 YYEEEE. The CDR3 consists of 15 residues. J gave up 0 bases and V 2 bases, and 4 bases lay outside the gene matches. The CDR3 bases are TGTGCCAGCAGCTTCGGGACAGTGACTAACTATGGCTACACCTTC. The encoded protein is CASSFGTVTNYGYTF.

Here the CDR3 reads CASTPRPGQGTYEQYF. CDR3 DNA: TGTGCCAGCACCCCCCGGCCGGGACAGGGGACCTACGAGCAGTACTTC. V gene TRBV27 combines with J gene TRBJ2-7, with TRBD1 matching over 10 bases. Trimming at V came to 7 bases and at J to 2 bases, leaving 11 bases not matched to a gene. This CDR3 contains 16 residues. Germline V gene data show CDR1 as MNHEY and CDR2 as SMNVEV (reference sequence).

The chain is built from TRBV9 and TRBJ1-3, with a possible D match to TRBD1 (5 bases). Per the germline V gene, CDR1 is SGDLS and CDR2 is YYNGEE. V was trimmed by 4 bases and J by 3 bases, leaving 14 bases between them. This CDR3 is 15 amino acids long. The CDR3 spells CASSLGLTFGNTIYF. The CDR3 DNA reads as TGTGCCAGCAGCCTGGGACTGACCTTTGGAAACACCATATATTTT.

V and J are TRBV5-5 and TRBJ1-2; perhaps TRBD1 as D (5 bases). Trimming took off 2 bases at V and 11 bases at J, with 19 bases between the two ends. The CDR3 sequence is 14 residues long. Germline CDR1 is SGHKS and CDR2 is YYEKEE (reference sequence). This CDR3 is CASSFGAGNSGYTF. In nucleotides, the CDR3 is TGTGCCAGCAGCTTTGGGGCCGGGAATAGCGGGTACACCTTC.

This sequence joins TRBV7-3 and TRBJ2-5; TRBD1 might be the D (5 bases). Trimming shortened V by 5 bases and J by 5 bases, and 12 bases separated the two germline ends. CDR1 is SGHTA, CDR2 FQGTGA, per germline. The CDR3 contains 13 residues. The CDR3 coding sequence is TGTGCCAGCAGCCAAGGACCAGGGGAGACCCAGTACTTC. Translating gives CASSQGPGETQYF.

The chain couples TRBV5-6 to TRBJ2-5; TRBD2 might be the D (5 bases). This CDR3 contains 13 residues. Trimming removed 6 bases at V and 2 bases at J, with 11 bases between. Looked up from germline, CDR1 is SGHDT and CDR2 is YYEEEE. The CDR3, as DNA: TGTGCCAGCACCATTAGCGTTCAAGAGACCCAGTACTTC. Its protein is CASTISVQETQYF.

The chain employs TRBV5-1 and TRBJ2-6, with D tentatively TRBD2 (6 bases). The V gene lost 6 bases and the J gene lost 0 bases, with 10 bases spanning the gap. Germline V CDR1 and CDR2: SGHRS, YFSETQ. This CDR3 is 15 amino acids long. In DNA, the CDR3 is TGCGCCAGCACGGTCGGGGGCTCTGGGGCCAACGTCCTGACTTTC. Translated: CASTVGGSGANVLTF.

CDR3: CASSRQGIYGYTF. Written as DNA, the CDR3 is TGTGCCAGCAGCCGACAGGGGATTTATGGCTACACCTTC. V is TRBV3-1 (or the pseudogene TRBV3-2) and J is TRBJ1-2, with 8 nucleotides matching TRBD1. With V trimmed by 4 bases and J by 5 bases, 3 bases remained unmatched. Germline values: CDR1 LGHDT, CDR2 YNNKEL (reference sequence). The CDR3 is 13 amino acids.

The rearrangement uses TRBV7-9 and TRBJ2-4; weak D call: TRBD2 (6 bases). This CDR3 has 18 amino acids. Trimming removed 4 bases from V and 2 bases from J, with 21 bases in between. Germline values: CDR1 SEHNR, CDR2 FQNEAQ (reference sequence). Here the CDR3 reads CASSSRGRGGLTKNIQYF. In DNA form, the CDR3 reads TGTGCCAGCAGCTCCCGGGGACGTGGAGGGCTGACCAAAAACATTCAGTACTTC.

V usage is TRBV7-2 and J usage is TRBJ1-5, with no clear D. CDR1 is SGHTA, CDR2 FQGNSA, per germline. With 5 bases removed from V and 1 base from J, the gap between germline ends came to 15 bases. This CDR3 region has 16 residues. The CDR3 DNA reads as TGTGCCAGCAGCCCCACCGGTACGCAAAGCAATCAGCCCCAGCATTTT. Its protein is CASSPTGTQSNQPQHF.

The rearrangement links TRBV5-6 to TRBJ2-7, with D perhaps TRBD1 (5 bases). This CDR3 has 15 amino acids. From germline, CDR1 is SGHDT and CDR2 YYEEEE. V shed 4 bases and J shed 1 base, with 15 bases lying between them. The CDR3 spells CASSVPGLGSYEQYF. For the CDR3, the DNA is TGTGCCAGCAGCGTACCAGGGTTGGGGTCCTACGAGCAGTACTTC.

This clone has only a few counts. This sequence joins TRBV14 and TRBJ1-1; TRBD1 matches at 7 bases. V trimming: 4 bases; J trimming: 7 bases; junction bases outside the gene matches: 6. The CDR3 runs to 13 residues. From germline, CDR1 is SGHDN and CDR2 FVKESK. The CDR3 sequence: CASSRQGRDEAFF. CDR3 nucleotides: TGTGCCAGCAGCCGACAGGGCCGGGATGAAGCTTTCTTT.

The chain recombines TRBV4-2 with TRBJ2-3; perhaps TRBD2 as D (5 bases). CDR1 LGHNA and CDR2 YNFKEQ come from the germline V gene. V lost 4 bases to trimming and J lost 6 bases, with 14 bases between them. CDR3 length: 14 residues. CDR3 bases: TGTGCCAGCAGCCGCGGTGGGCCGGGGGATACGCAGTATTTT. It is translated as CASSRGGPGDTQYF.

V gene TRBV10-3 combines with J gene TRBJ2-3; D may be TRBD2 (7 bases). Germline values: CDR1 ENHRY, CDR2 SYGVKD. This CDR3 spans 14 amino acids. V was trimmed by 6 bases and J by 2 bases, leaving 12 bases between them. CDR3 amino acids: CAIRTGGPTDTQYF. The CDR3 bases are TGTGCCATCAGAACGGGGGGCCCCACAGATACGCAGTATTTT.

The V call is TRBV5-1, the J call TRBJ2-3; 9 nucleotides line up with TRBD1. CDR1 and CDR2 from the germline V gene are SGHRS and YFSETQ. This CDR3 region has 15 residues. J was trimmed by 2 bases and V by 4 bases; bases with no gene match: 5. CDR3 sequence: CASSRDRGSTDTQYF. CDR3 coding DNA: TGCGCCAGCAGCCGTGACAGGGGGTCCACAGATACGCAGTATTTT.

CDR3: CASKAGALPYEQYF. Written as DNA, the CDR3 is TGTGCCAGCAAGGCAGGGGCGCTTCCCTACGAGCAGTACTTC. The rearrangement links TRBV6-5 to TRBJ2-7; tentative D call: TRBD1 (6 bases). This CDR3 has 14 amino acids. The V gene's germline CDR1 is MNHEY and CDR2 SVGAGI. With 7 bases removed from V and 2 bases from J, the gap between germline ends came to 15 bases.

J is TRBJ2-7 and V is TRBV5-8; maybe TRBD1 (5 bases). CDR3 length: 15 amino acids. The V and J ends lost 4 bases and 3 bases respectively, with 17 bases between them. Per the germline V gene, CDR1 is SGHTS and CDR2 is YDEGEE. In nucleotides, the CDR3 is TGTGCCAGCAGCAGACCCAGGGAAGGTAACTACGAGCAGTACTTC. This sequence encodes CASSRPREGNYEQYF.

The rearrangement uses TRBV28 and TRBJ1-1; the D gene is possibly TRBD1 (5 bases). The CDR3 length is 14 residues. Germline V gene lookup returns CDR1 MDHEN and CDR2 SYDVKM. Trimming took 5 bases from V and 4 from J, leaving 14 bases between them. The CDR3 sequence: CASSDPLGLTEAFF. The CDR3 coding sequence is TGTGCCAGCAGTGACCCGCTGGGGCTCACTGAAGCTTTCTTT.

This chain joins TRBV2 and TRBJ1-2; D perhaps matches TRBD1 (6 bases). The germline V gene has CDR1 SNHLY and CDR2 FYNNEI. Deletions cut 5 bases from V and 6 bases from J, with 10 bases between. The CDR3 is made up of 12 amino acids. In DNA, the CDR3 is TGTGCCAGCAGTTTGACAGGACATGGCTACACCTTC. This gives the protein CASSLTGHGYTF.